This entry is about one TCR beta chain. The data originate from a study of blood T cell repertoires in COVID-19. The overall study: Sites across the United States, Italy and Spain contributed samples from acute and convalescent COVID-19.

The Seattle site enrolled patients during active infection and followed them longitudinally. The CDR3 has 15 amino acids. V lost 3 bases and J lost 0; bases outside the gene matches: 3. Germline-derived CDR1 and CDR2 are SGHTA and FQGNSA. How the authors handled the data: Nucleated cell counts were estimated from reference gene primer amplification. The data were produced by immunoSEQ multiplex PCR, yet TCRdb's version contains in-frame clones alone and is incomplete. That table is the source of V, J and clone size, and D and trimming were worked out from the DNA. The sample carries roughly 330,000 clones, roughly 90% recorded once.

This TCR was recovered from a man in his thirties or forties with COVID-19, enrolled during active disease. The J gene is TRBJ1-1, the V gene TRBV7-2; TRBD1 matches 8 bases. The specimen sequenced was peripheral blood. The CDR3 DNA reads TGTGCCAGCAGCTTTCAGGGGGCGATGAACACTGAAGCTTTCTTT. Translated: CASSFQGAMNTEAFF.